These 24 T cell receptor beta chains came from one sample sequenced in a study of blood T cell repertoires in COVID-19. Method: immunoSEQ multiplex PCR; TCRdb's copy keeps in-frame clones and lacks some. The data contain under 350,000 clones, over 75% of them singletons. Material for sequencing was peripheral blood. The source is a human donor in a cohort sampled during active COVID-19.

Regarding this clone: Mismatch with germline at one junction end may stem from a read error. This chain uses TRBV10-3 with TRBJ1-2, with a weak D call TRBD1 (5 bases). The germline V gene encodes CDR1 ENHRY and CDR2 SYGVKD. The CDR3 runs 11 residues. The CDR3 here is CAFHQAGPQAF. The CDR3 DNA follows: TGTGCCTTCCATCAGGCTGGGCCACAGGCGTTC.

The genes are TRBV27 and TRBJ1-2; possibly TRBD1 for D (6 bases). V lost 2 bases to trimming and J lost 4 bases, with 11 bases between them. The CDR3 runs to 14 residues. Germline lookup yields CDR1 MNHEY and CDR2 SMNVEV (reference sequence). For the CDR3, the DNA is TGTGCCAGCAGTTTAAGGGGGGGGGTCTATGGCTACACCTTC. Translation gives CASSLRGGVYGYTF.

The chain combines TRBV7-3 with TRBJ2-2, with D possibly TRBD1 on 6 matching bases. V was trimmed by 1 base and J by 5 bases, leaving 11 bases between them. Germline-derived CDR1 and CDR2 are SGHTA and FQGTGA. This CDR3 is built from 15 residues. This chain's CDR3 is CASSLSLRGTGELFF. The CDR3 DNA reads TGTGCCAGCAGCTTAAGCCTTAGGGGGACCGGGGAGCTGTTTTTT.

The CDR3 protein is CASSVSSGANVLTF. In DNA form, the CDR3 reads TGTGCCAGTAGCGTCTCCTCTGGGGCCAACGTCCTGACTTTC. The genes are TRBV19 and TRBJ2-6; D call uncertain. CDR3 size: 14 residues. The V gene lost 6 bases and the J gene lost 0 bases, with 6 bases spanning the gap. CDR1 LNHDA and CDR2 SQIVND come from the germline V gene (reference sequence).

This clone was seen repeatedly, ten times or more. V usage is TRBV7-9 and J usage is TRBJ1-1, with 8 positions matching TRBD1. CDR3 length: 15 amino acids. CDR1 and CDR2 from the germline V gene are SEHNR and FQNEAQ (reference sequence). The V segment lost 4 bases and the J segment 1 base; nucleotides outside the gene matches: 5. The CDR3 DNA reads TGTGCCAGCAGCTCCGCCGGGACAGGGAACACTGAAGCTTTCTTT. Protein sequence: CASSSAGTGNTEAFF.

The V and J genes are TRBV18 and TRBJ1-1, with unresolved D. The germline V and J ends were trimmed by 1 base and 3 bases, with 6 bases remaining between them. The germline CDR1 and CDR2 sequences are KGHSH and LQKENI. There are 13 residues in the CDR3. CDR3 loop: CASSPLRDTEAFF. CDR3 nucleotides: TGTGCCAGCTCACCACTTCGAGACACTGAAGCTTTCTTT.

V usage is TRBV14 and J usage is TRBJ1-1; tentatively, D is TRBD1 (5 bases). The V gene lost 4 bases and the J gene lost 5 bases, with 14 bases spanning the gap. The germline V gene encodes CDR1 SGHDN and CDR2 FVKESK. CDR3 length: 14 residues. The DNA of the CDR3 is TGTGCCAGCAGCCCATCAGGGTGGCGGACTGAAGCTTTCTTT. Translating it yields CASSPSGWRTEAFF.

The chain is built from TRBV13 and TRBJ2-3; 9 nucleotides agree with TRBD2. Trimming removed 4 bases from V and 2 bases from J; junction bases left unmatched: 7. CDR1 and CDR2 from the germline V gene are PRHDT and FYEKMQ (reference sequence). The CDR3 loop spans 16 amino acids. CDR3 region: CASSYPWTSDTDTQYF. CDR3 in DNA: TGTGCCAGCAGCTACCCTTGGACTAGCGACACAGATACGCAGTATTTT.

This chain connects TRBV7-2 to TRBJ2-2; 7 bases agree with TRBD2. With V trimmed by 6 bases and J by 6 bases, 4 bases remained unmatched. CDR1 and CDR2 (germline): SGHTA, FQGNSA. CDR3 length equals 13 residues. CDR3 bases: TGTGCCAGCAGAACAGCGGGGCCCGGGGAGCTGTTTTTT. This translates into CASRTAGPGELFF.

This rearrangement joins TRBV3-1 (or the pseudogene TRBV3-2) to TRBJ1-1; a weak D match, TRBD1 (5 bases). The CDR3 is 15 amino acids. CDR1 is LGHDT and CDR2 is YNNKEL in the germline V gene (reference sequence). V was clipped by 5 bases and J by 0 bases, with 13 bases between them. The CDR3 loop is CASSEDTGLNTEAFF. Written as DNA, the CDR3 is TGTGCCAGCAGCGAGGATACAGGACTGAACACTGAAGCTTTCTTT.

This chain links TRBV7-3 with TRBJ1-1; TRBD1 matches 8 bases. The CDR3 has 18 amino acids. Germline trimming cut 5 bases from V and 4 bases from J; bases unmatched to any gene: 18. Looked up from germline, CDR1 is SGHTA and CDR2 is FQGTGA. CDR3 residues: CASSPRGTGLTRTTEAFF. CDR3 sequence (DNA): TGTGCCAGCAGCCCGAGGGGGACAGGTCTGACGAGGACCACTGAAGCTTTCTTT.

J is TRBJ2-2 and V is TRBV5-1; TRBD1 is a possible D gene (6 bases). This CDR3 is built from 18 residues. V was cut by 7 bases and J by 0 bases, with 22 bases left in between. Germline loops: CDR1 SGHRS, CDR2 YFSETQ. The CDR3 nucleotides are TGCGCCAGCCAGCCAGGACAGAAAGTTCTCGCGAACACCGGGGAGCTGTTTTTT. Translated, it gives CASQPGQKVLANTGELFF. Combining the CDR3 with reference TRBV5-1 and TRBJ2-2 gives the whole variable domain KAGVTQTPRYLIKTRGQQVTLSCSPISGHRSVSWYQQTPGQGLQFLFEYFSETQRNKGNFPGRFSGRQFSNSRSEMNVSTLELGDSALYLCASQPGQKVLANTGELFFGEGSRLTVL.

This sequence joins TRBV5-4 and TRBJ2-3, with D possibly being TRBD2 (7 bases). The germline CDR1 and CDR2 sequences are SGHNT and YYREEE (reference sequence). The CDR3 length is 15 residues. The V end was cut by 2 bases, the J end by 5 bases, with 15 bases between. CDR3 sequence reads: CASSFGRGAIDTQYF. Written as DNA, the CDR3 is TGTGCCAGCAGCTTTGGCCGGGGGGCCATAGATACGCAGTATTTT. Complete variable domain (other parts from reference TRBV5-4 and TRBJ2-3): ETGVTQSPTHLIKTRGQQVTLRCSSQSGHNTVSWYQQALGQGPQFIFQYYREEENGRGNFPPRFSGLQFPNYSSELNVNALELDDSALYLCASSFGRGAIDTQYFGPGTRLTVL.

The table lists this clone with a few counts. CDR3 protein: CASSSGDGSSGNTIYF. As DNA, the CDR3 is TGTGCCAGCAGCTCGGGGGACGGAAGCTCTGGAAACACCATATATTTT. The V gene is TRBV5-6, the J gene TRBJ1-3, with a tentative D call TRBD1 (5 bases). The CDR3 is made up of 16 amino acids. Trimming cost V 3 bases and J 0 bases, with 13 bases left between them. Germline V gives CDR1 SGHDT, CDR2 YYEEEE.

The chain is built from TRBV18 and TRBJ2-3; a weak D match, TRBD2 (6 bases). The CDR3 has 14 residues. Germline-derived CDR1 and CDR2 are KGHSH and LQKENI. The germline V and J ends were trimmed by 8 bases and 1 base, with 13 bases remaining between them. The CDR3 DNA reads TGTGCCAGCCGACCGGGAGCCGGCACAGATACGCAGTATTTT. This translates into CASRPGAGTDTQYF. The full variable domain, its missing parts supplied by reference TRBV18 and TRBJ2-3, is NAGVMQNPRHLVRRRGQEARLRCSPMKGHSHVYWYRQLPEEGLKFMVYLQKENIIDESGMPKERFSAEFPKEGPSILRIQQVVRGDSAAYFCASRPGAGTDTQYFGPGTRLTVL.

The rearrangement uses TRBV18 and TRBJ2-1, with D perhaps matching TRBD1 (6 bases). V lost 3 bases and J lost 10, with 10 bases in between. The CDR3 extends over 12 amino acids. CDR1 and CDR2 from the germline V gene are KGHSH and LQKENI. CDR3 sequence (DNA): TGTGCCAGCTCACCGTCCGGGACAGAGCAGTTCTTC. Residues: CASSPSGTEQFF.

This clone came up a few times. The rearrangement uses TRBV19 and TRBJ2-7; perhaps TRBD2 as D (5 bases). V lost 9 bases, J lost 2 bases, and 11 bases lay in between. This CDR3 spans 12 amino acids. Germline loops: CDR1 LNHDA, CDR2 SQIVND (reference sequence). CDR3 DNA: TGTGCCAGAGCGAGGGCTACCTACGAGCAGTACTTC. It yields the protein CARARATYEQYF.

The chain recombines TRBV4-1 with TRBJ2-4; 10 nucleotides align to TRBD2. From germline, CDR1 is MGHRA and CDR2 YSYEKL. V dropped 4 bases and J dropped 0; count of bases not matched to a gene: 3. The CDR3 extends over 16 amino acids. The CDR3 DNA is TGCGCCAGCAGCCCGAGCGGGGGGGTAGCCAAAAACATTCAGTACTTC. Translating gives CASSPSGGVAKNIQYF.

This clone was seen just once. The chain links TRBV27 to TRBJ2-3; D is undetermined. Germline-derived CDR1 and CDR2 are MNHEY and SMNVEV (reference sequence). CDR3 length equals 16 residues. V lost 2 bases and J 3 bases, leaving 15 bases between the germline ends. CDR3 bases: TGTGCCAGCAGTTTAGGCCGCTATAGGCGGACAGATACGCAGTATTTT. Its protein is CASSLGRYRRTDTQYF.

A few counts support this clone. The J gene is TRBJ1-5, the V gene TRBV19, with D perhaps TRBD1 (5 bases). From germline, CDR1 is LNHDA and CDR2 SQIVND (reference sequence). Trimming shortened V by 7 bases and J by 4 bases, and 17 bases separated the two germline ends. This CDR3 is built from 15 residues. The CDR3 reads CASNQEGSANQPQHF. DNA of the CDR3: TGTGCCAGTAATCAGGAGGGGAGCGCGAATCAGCCCCAGCATTTT.

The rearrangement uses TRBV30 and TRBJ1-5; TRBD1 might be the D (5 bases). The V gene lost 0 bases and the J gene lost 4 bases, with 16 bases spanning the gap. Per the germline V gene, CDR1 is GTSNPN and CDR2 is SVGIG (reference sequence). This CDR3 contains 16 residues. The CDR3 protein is CAWSVPRDSQNQPQHF. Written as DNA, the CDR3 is TGTGCCTGGAGTGTACCTCGAGACAGCCAAAATCAGCCCCAGCATTTT.

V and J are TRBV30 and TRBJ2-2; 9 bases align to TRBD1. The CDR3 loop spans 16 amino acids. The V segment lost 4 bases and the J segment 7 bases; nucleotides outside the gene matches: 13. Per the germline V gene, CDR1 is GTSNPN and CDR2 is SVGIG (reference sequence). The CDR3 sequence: CAWTNSDRGVGGELFF. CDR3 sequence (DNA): TGTGCCTGGACCAACTCGGACAGGGGCGTCGGCGGGGAGCTGTTTTTT.

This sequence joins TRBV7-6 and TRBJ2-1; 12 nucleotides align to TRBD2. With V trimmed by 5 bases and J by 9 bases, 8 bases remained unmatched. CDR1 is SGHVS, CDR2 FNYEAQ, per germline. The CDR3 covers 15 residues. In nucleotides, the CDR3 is TGTGCCAGCAGCCAGACTAGCGGGGGTGTTTTTGAGCAGTTCTTC. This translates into CASSQTSGGVFEQFF.

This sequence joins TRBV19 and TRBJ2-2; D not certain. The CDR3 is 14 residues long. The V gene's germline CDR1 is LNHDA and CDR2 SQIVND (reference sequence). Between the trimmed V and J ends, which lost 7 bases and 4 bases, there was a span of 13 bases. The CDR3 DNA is TGTGCCAGTATGCACAGCCCTTCCACCGGGGAGCTGTTTTTT. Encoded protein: CASMHSPSTGELFF.